This record looks at one TCR beta chain sequence and its context. Original handling: Amplification with reference gene primers provided the estimates of nucleated cell counts. The table came from immunoSEQ multiplex PCR; TCRdb's copy has only in-frame clones and leaves some out. That table is the source of V, J and clone size, and D and trimming were worked out from the DNA. The table lists a few hundred thousand clones, approximately 86% of them singletons. The sample is drawn from a study of blood T cell repertoires in COVID-19. In the study overall: Samples came from the United States, Italy and Spain, spanning acute and convalescent COVID-19. Sources were T cells, B-cell-depleted T cells, or PBMCs; the material itself was cDNA or gDNA.

The CDR3 extends over 14 amino acids. In germline, CDR1 is SGHNT, CDR2 YYREEE (reference sequence). The V gene end was trimmed by 5 bases and the J gene end by 7 bases; junction bases not matched to a gene: 9. The chain joins TRBV5-4 to TRBJ2-7, with TRBD1 identical over 10 bases. The sample taken for sequencing was peripheral blood. This TCR derives from a man aged 30 to 39 with active or convalescent COVID-19. CDR3 in amino acids: CASSPGQGMIEQYF. In DNA, the CDR3 is TGTGCCAGCAGTCCGGGACAGGGGATGATTGAGCAGTACTTC.